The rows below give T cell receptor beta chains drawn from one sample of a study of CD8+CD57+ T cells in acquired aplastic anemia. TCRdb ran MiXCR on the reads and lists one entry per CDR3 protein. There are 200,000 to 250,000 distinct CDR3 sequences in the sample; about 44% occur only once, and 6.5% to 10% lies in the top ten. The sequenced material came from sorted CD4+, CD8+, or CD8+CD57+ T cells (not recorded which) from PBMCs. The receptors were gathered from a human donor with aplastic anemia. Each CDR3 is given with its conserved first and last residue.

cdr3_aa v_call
CASSLAQARDQYF TRBV7-9
CASSLGLRDNSYEQYF TRBV11-2
CASSLGGHEQYF TRBV3-1
CASSYYSRDGLNEKLFF TRBV6-6
CASSQGSGLAGEGSNEQFF TRBV14
CAWTAGEIDEQFF TRBV30
CASRIQGGGTEAFF TRBV6-2/TRBV6-3
CAISESTLTNEKLFF TRBV10-3
CATGEDRVTGAELNQPQHF TRBV24-1
CATSARTGGSEQYF TRBV24-1
CASSIRRDNEQFF TRBV19